This is a list of T cell receptor beta chains from one sample in a study of T cells in localized non-small cell lung cancer. Sequencing used immunoSEQ multiplex PCR; TCRdb keeps in-frame clones, though not all of them. The sample carries 7,500 to 10,000 clones, around 41% recorded once. This material consisted of lymph node tissue, taken before any cancer treatment. The receptors were sampled from a woman aged 40-75 years with stage I lung adenocarcinoma. CDR3s include the opening cysteine and the closing phenylalanine or tryptophan. The order of the fields is V gene, D gene, J gene, clone size, CDR3 DNA, CDR3 protein. The D gene is left open where the match is weak. Size is omitted from some rows. Given values are once, few, many or a class for expanded clones.

V gene: TRBV6-1; D gene: NA; J gene: TRBJ1-2; clone size: few; CDR3 DNA: TGTGCCAGCAGTGAAGGGCCCACAGTCTACTATGGCTACACCTTC; CDR3 protein: CASSEGPTVYYGYTF
V gene: TRBV25-1; D gene: TRBD1; J gene: TRBJ1-5; clone size: NA; CDR3 DNA: TGTGCCAGCAGCCCTACAGGGGTTCAGCCCCAGCATTTT; CDR3 protein: CASSPTGVQPQHF
V gene: TRBV19; D gene: NA; J gene: TRBJ1-6; clone size: NA; CDR3 DNA: TGTGCCAGTAGGAATGTAGAGGGGTCATATAATTCACCCCTCCACTTT; CDR3 protein: CASRNVEGSYNSPLHF
V gene: TRBV10-1; D gene: TRBD2; J gene: TRBJ2-3; clone size: NA; CDR3 DNA: TGCGCCAGCAGTGAGTCAGGGACTAGCGATACGCAGTATTTT; CDR3 protein: CASSESGTSDTQYF
V gene: TRBV11-3; D gene: TRBD1; J gene: TRBJ2-7; clone size: NA; CDR3 DNA: TGTGCCAGCAGCCTCGGACAGGGGTCCCACGAGCAGTACTTC; CDR3 protein: CASSLGQGSHEQYF
V gene: TRBV11-3; D gene: NA; J gene: TRBJ2-5; clone size: few; CDR3 DNA: TGTGCCAGCAGATCCGCGCCCCGGGAAGAGACCCAGTACTTC; CDR3 protein: CASRSAPREETQYF
V gene: TRBV10-3; D gene: NA; J gene: TRBJ2-1; clone size: medium-sized; CDR3 DNA: TGTGCCAGCTCCCCGACCCGTGCCTACAATGAGCAGTTCTTC; CDR3 protein: CASSPTRAYNEQFF
V gene: TRBV9; D gene: NA; J gene: TRBJ1-3; clone size: once; CDR3 DNA: TGTGCCAGCAGCGTAGGGGGGTACGGAAACACCATATATTTT; CDR3 protein: CASSVGGYGNTIYF
V gene: TRBV11-3; D gene: NA; J gene: TRBJ1-4; clone size: NA; CDR3 DNA: TGTGCCAGCAGCTTAATGGGTAGTAATGAAAAACTGTTTTTT; CDR3 protein: CASSLMGSNEKLFF
V gene: TRBV19; D gene: NA; J gene: TRBJ2-7; clone size: few; CDR3 DNA: TGTGCCAGTAGACAGGGCTACGAGCAGTACTTC; CDR3 protein: CASRQGYEQYF
V gene: TRBV2; D gene: TRBD1; J gene: TRBJ1-1; clone size: few; CDR3 DNA: TGTGCCAGAGCGTTGGACAGGCGGGGTGAAGCTTTCTTT; CDR3 protein: CARALDRRGEAFF
V gene: TRBV4-1; D gene: NA; J gene: TRBJ1-6; clone size: few; CDR3 DNA: TGCGCCAGCAGCCAAAGCAAGGGGAGGGCTTCACCCCTCCACTTT; CDR3 protein: CASSQSKGRASPLHF
V gene: TRBV6-8; D gene: NA; J gene: TRBJ2-5; clone size: NA; CDR3 DNA: TGTGCCACCGCCCTGGGGGGGCGGGAGACCCAGTACTTC; CDR3 protein: CATALGGRETQYF
V gene: TRBV11-3; D gene: NA; J gene: TRBJ1-4; clone size: NA; CDR3 DNA: TGTGCCAGCAACCAGTGGGACGGTGGTAATGAAAAACTGTTTTTT; CDR3 protein: CASNQWDGGNEKLFF
V gene: TRBV14; D gene: NA; J gene: TRBJ1-4; clone size: once; CDR3 DNA: TGTGCCAGCAGCACCACGCCAACTAATGAAAAACTGTTTTTT; CDR3 protein: CASSTTPTNEKLFF
V gene: TRBV25-1; D gene: TRBD2; J gene: TRBJ2-5; clone size: NA; CDR3 DNA: TGTGCCAGCAGTGAATGGGGAGGGGTCCAAGAGACCCAGTACTTC; CDR3 protein: CASSEWGGVQETQYF
V gene: TRBV9; D gene: NA; J gene: TRBJ2-7; clone size: NA; CDR3 DNA: TGTGCCAGCAGTGAAGGGAGGTGGGGCGAGCAGTACTTC; CDR3 protein: CASSEGRWGEQYF
V gene: TRBV11-3; D gene: NA; J gene: TRBJ2-5; clone size: once; CDR3 DNA: TGTGCCAGCAGCTTAGAAGGGGCCCGAGGGACCCAGTACTTC; CDR3 protein: CASSLEGARGTQYF
V gene: TRBV25-1; D gene: TRBD1; J gene: TRBJ1-4; clone size: NA; CDR3 DNA: TGTGCCAGCAGTGAATGGACAGGGAGAGGTGAAAAACTGTTTTTT; CDR3 protein: CASSEWTGRGEKLFF
V gene: TRBV2; D gene: TRBD1; J gene: TRBJ1-1; clone size: NA; CDR3 DNA: TGTGCCAGCAGCTACGACAGGGGGGGGACTGAAGCTTTCTTT; CDR3 protein: CASSYDRGGTEAFF
V gene: TRBV6-8; D gene: TRBD2; J gene: TRBJ2-5; clone size: NA; CDR3 DNA: TGTGCCAACAGATCTAAGGGACTAGCGGGGGGCCGGGAGACCCAGTACTTC; CDR3 protein: CANRSKGLAGGRETQYF
V gene: TRBV7-7; D gene: NA; J gene: TRBJ2-3; clone size: NA; CDR3 DNA: TGTGCCAGCAGCCCAGAGACAGACACAGATACGCAGTATTTT; CDR3 protein: CASSPETDTDTQYF
V gene: TRBV6-4; D gene: NA; J gene: TRBJ2-3; clone size: few; CDR3 DNA: TGTGCCAGCAGTTACCGTCCATCGGGGAACACAGATACGCAGTATTTT; CDR3 protein: CASSYRPSGNTDTQYF
V gene: TRBV19; D gene: TRBD1; J gene: TRBJ1-2; clone size: few; CDR3 DNA: TGTGCCAGTAGTCCTCCGGGACAGGGGGCAGGAGGCTACACCTTC; CDR3 protein: CASSPPGQGAGGYTF
V gene: TRBV6-8; D gene: NA; J gene: TRBJ1-1; clone size: NA; CDR3 DNA: TGTGCCAGCAGTCGCGAGGGGGGAGGTGACACTGAAGCTTTCTTT; CDR3 protein: CASSREGGGDTEAFF
V gene: TRBV9; D gene: TRBD1; J gene: TRBJ2-7; clone size: NA; CDR3 DNA: TGTGCCAGCAGCGCGTCCGGGACAGGGGCTCAAGAGCAGTACTTC; CDR3 protein: CASSASGTGAQEQYF
V gene: TRBV4-1; D gene: NA; J gene: TRBJ2-2; clone size: few; CDR3 DNA: TGCGCCAGCAGCCAAGCGGGCACCGAGGAGCTGTTTTTT; CDR3 protein: CASSQAGTEELFF
V gene: TRBV7-5; D gene: NA; J gene: TRBJ2-7; clone size: NA; CDR3 DNA: TGTGCCAGCAGCTTAGCAACGCGGGATGGCGAGCAGTACTTC; CDR3 protein: CASSLATRDGEQYF
V gene: TRBV25-1; D gene: TRBD2; J gene: TRBJ2-3; clone size: NA; CDR3 DNA: TGTGCCAGCAGTGATAGGCAACTAGCGGTGGCCACAGATACGCAGTATTTT; CDR3 protein: CASSDRQLAVATDTQYF
V gene: TRBV15; D gene: NA; J gene: TRBJ1-2; clone size: NA; CDR3 DNA: TGTGCCACCAGCAGAGATATGGCAGGGAGTCGCTACACCTTC; CDR3 protein: CATSRDMAGSRYTF
V gene: TRBV25-1; D gene: TRBD2; J gene: TRBJ2-1; clone size: once; CDR3 DNA: TGTGCCAGCAGTGATACGACTAGCCAAAACTACAATGAGCAGTTCTTC; CDR3 protein: CASSDTTSQNYNEQFF
V gene: TRBV6-7; D gene: TRBD1; J gene: TRBJ1-4; clone size: few; CDR3 DNA: TGTGCCAGCAGTTCCCGACAGGGGCGAGAAAAACTGTTTTTT; CDR3 protein: CASSSRQGREKLFF
V gene: TRBV19; D gene: NA; J gene: TRBJ2-1; clone size: NA; CDR3 DNA: TGTGCCAGTAGTCCTGGGGGACGTAGCTCCTACAATGAGCAGTTCTTC; CDR3 protein: CASSPGGRSSYNEQFF
V gene: TRBV4-1; D gene: NA; J gene: TRBJ2-7; clone size: few; CDR3 DNA: TGCGCCAGCAGCCAAGACAGGGGCTACTACGAGCAGTACTTC; CDR3 protein: CASSQDRGYYEQYF
V gene: TRBV30; D gene: NA; J gene: TRBJ1-1; clone size: once; CDR3 DNA: TGTGCCTGGAGCTTCCGGGGGAGTATGAACACTGAAGCTTTCTTT; CDR3 protein: CAWSFRGSMNTEAFF
V gene: TRBV11-3; D gene: NA; J gene: TRBJ1-1; clone size: few; CDR3 DNA: TGTGCCAGCAGCTTAGTTAGTGGTATAGGTGCTGAAGCTTTCTTT; CDR3 protein: CASSLVSGIGAEAFF
V gene: TRBV11-3; D gene: TRBD2; J gene: TRBJ2-3; clone size: NA; CDR3 DNA: TGTGCCAGCAGCTCACTAGCGGGGGCCACAGATACGCAGTATTTT; CDR3 protein: CASSSLAGATDTQYF
V gene: TRBV18; D gene: NA; J gene: TRBJ2-1; clone size: NA; CDR3 DNA: TGTGCCAGCTCACCTTTAGCGGGACAGAGCAATGAGCAGTTCTTC; CDR3 protein: CASSPLAGQSNEQFF